The rows below give T cell receptor beta chains drawn from one sample of a study of T cell responses to AZD1222 COVID-19 vaccine. Sequencing was performed with immunoSEQ multiplex PCR; in TCRdb, only in-frame clones are kept and a portion is missing. The sample lists under 250,000 clones, 85% to 95% seen once, with roughly 1% in the top ten. The material was peripheral blood, obtained on day 0 of MenACWY control vaccination. The receptors derive from an adult in good health. Each CDR3 is given without its conserved first and last residue.

>9|TRBJ1-1|TRBV20-1
SARELGRAF
>10|TRBJ2-2|TRBV11-1
ASSFNTGELF
>12|TRBJ1-1|TRBV3-1/TRBV3-2
ASSQLPGRTEAF
>13|TRBJ2-4|TRBV3-1/TRBV3-2
ASSFRQGAGDIQY
>13|TRBJ1-5|TRBV6-5
ASSYSRQTNQPQH
>14|TRBJ2-7|TRBV10-3
AISERSGGFSYEQY
>15|TRBJ2-7|TRBV19
ASSPSTLLRGIYEQY
>10|TRBJ1-2|TRBV28
ASSLSNYGYT
>14|TRBJ1-2|TRBV5-4
ASSGSGTSMNYGYT
>14|TRBJ1-6|TRBV19
ASSITLQGRGSPLH
>13|TRBJ1-5|TRBV7-3
ASSSGQGGGQPQH
>12|TRBJ1-5|TRBV11-2
ASSLAGINQPQH
>12|TRBJ1-3|TRBV7-2
ASSFGQGVDTIY
>11|TRBJ1-6|TRBV9
ASSVAEGSPLH
>13|TRBJ2-1|TRBV2
ASSEIGGDYNEQF
>13|TRBJ2-7|TRBV5-1
ASSELAGGTYEQY
>14|TRBJ2-5|TRBV5-4
ASTSPGQRRQETQY
>13|TRBJ1-2|TRBV2
ASSVTGTGGRGYT
>14|TRBJ2-7|TRBV9
ASSAGQGPLSYEQY
>16|TRBJ2-6|TRBV18
ASSPGDSQFSGANVLT
>12|TRBJ1-5|TRBV6-5
AGWTPGSNQPQH
>13|TRBJ2-5|TRBV5-1
ASSLSPASRETQY
>13|TRBJ1-2|TRBV6-5
ASSYGRQGGDGYT
>11|TRBJ1-2|TRBV6-2/TRBV6-3
ASSLDGNYGYT